This TCR beta chain was identified during a study of blood T cell repertoires in COVID-19. About the study: In each case, the material was cDNA or gDNA derived from T cells, B-cell-depleted T cells, or PBMCs.

The length of the CDR3 is 16 residues. Germline CDR1 reads MNHEY; CDR2 reads SVGAGI. The germline V and J ends were trimmed by 0 bases and 0 bases, with 12 bases remaining between them. The method was immunoSEQ multiplex PCR; TCRdb's version includes in-frame clones alone and lacks a portion of them. The sample records around 170,000 clones, 83% being singletons. This clonotype was obtained from a human donor in a cohort sampled during active COVID-19. The rearrangement uses TRBV6-5 and TRBJ2-7; weak D call: TRBD2 (6 bases). Sequenced sample: peripheral blood. The CDR3 protein is CASSYSEGWSSYEQYF. The CDR3 DNA follows: TGTGCCAGCAGTTACTCGGAGGGGTGGAGCTCCTACGAGCAGTACTTC.